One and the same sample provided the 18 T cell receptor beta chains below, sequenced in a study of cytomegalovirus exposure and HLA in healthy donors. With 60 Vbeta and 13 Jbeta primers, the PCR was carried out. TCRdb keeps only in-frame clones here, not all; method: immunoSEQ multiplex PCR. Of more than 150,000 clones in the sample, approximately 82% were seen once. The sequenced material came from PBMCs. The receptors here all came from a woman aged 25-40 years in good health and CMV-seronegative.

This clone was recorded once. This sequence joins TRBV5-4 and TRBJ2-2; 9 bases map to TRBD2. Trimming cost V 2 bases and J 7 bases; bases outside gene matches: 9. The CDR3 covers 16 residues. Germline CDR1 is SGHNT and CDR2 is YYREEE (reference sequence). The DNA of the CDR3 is TGTGCCAGCAGCTTATACGGGACTAGCTATCGCGGGGAGCTGTTTTTT. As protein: CASSLYGTSYRGELFF. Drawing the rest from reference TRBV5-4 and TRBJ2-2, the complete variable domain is ETGVTQSPTHLIKTRGQQVTLRCSSQSGHNTVSWYQQALGQGPQFIFQYYREEENGRGNFPPRFSGLQFPNYSSELNVNALELDDSALYLCASSLYGTSYRGELFFGEGSRLTVL.

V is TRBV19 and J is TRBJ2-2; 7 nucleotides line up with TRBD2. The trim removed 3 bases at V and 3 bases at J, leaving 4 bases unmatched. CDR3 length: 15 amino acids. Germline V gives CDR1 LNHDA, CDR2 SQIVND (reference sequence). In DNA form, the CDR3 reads TGTGCCAGTAGTATTACGGGAGGTGACACCGGGGAGCTGTTTTTT. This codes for CASSITGGDTGELFF.

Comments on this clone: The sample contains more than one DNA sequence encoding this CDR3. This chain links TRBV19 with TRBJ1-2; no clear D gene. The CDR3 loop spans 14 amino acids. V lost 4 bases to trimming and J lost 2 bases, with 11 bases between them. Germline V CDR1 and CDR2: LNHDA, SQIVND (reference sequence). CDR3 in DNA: TGTGCCAGTAGTACCTGGACGGGGAACTATGGCTACACCTTC. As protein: CASSTWTGNYGYTF.

The DNA of the CDR3 is TGTGCCAGCGTAGGGGCGGGAGGCTACACCTTC. Translated, it gives CASVGAGGYTF. This chain uses TRBV6-5 with TRBJ1-2; a possible D gene is TRBD1 (5 bases). Trimming pared 8 bases from V and 8 bases from J, leaving 12 bases between. The CDR3 extends over 11 amino acids. From germline, CDR1 is MNHEY and CDR2 SVGAGI.

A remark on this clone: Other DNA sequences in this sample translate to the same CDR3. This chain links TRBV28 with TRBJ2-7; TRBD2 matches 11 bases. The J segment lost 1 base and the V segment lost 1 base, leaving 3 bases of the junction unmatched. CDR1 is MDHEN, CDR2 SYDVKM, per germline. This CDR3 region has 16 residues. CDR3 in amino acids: CASSLSGTSGSYEQYF. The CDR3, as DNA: TGTGCCAGCAGTTTATCCGGGACTAGCGGATCCTACGAGCAGTACTTC.

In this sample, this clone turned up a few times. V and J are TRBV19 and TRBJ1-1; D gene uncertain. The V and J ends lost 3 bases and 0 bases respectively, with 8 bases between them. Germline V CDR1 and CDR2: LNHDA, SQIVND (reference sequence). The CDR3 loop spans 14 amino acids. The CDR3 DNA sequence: TGTGCCAGTAGTATGGAGGGCGTGAACACTGAAGCTTTCTTT. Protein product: CASSMEGVNTEAFF.

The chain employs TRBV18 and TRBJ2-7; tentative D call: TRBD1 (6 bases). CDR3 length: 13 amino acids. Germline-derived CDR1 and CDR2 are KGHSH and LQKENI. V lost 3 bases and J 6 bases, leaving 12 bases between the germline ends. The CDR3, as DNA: TGTGCCAGCTCACCCTACAGGGATTCCGAGCAGTACTTC. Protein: CASSPYRDSEQYF.

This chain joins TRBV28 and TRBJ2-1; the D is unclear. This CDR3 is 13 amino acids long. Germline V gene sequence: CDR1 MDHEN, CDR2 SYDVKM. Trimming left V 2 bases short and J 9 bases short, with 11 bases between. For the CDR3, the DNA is TGTGCCAGCAGTTTAAGCTCTTCTGGTGAGCAGTTCTTC. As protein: CASSLSSSGEQFF. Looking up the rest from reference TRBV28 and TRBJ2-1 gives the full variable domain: DVKVTQSSRYLVKRTGEKVFLECVQDMDHENMFWYRQDPGLGLRLIYFSYDVKMKEKGDIPEGYSVSREKKERFSLILESASTNQTSMYLCASSLSSSGEQFFGPGTRLTVL.

The CDR3 DNA sequence: TGTGCCAGTGGGTCAGAGGGAAGCGGGAGAACGTACATTCAGTACTTC. Translating gives CASGSEGSGRTYIQYF. The V call is TRBV28, the J call TRBJ2-4, with 8 bases identical to TRBD2. This CDR3 region has 16 residues. Germline V gene data show CDR1 as MDHEN and CDR2 as SYDVKM. J lost 8 bases, V lost 9 bases, and 18 bases had no gene match.

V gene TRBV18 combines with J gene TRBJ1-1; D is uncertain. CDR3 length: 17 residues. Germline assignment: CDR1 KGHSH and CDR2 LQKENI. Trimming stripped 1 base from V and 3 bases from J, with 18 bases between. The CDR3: CASSPRPGRLEDTEAFF. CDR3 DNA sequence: TGTGCCAGCTCACCACGCCCAGGACGACTGGAGGACACTGAAGCTTTCTTT.

Here the CDR3 DNA reads TGTGCCAGTAGTATCCAAAATATCCTCGAACAGGCGGTTCAGTACTTC. Translated, it gives CASSIQNILEQAVQYF. The chain links TRBV19 to TRBJ2-4, with D tentatively TRBD1 (5 bases). The CDR3 has 16 residues. CDR1 LNHDA and CDR2 SQIVND come from the germline V gene (reference sequence). Trimming cost V 3 bases and J 11 bases, with 23 bases left between them. Supplemented by reference TRBV19 and TRBJ2-4, the full variable domain reads DGGITQSPKYLFRKEGQNVTLSCEQNLNHDAMYWYRQDPGQGLRLIYYSQIVNDFQKGDIAEGYSVSREKKESFPLTVTSAQKNPTAFYLCASSIQNILEQAVQYFGAGTRLSVL.

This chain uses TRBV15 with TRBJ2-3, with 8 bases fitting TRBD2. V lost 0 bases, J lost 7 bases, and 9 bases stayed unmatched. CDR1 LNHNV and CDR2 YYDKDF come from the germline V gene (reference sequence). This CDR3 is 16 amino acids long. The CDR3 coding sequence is TGTGCCACCAGCAGAGACCCCGGGGGGGTACGGTATACGCAGTATTTT. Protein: CATSRDPGGVRYTQYF.

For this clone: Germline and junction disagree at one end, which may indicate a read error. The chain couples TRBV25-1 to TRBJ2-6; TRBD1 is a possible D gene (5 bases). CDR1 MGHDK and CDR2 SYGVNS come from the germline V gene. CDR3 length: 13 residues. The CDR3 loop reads CASRSPGANGLTF. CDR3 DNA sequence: TGTGCCAGCAGGAGTCCTGGGGCCAACGGCCTGACTTTC.

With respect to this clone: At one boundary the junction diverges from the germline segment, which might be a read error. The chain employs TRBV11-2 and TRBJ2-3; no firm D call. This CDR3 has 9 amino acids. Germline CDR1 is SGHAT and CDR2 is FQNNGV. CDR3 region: CASSFSSSF. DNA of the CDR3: TGTGCCAGCAGCTTTTCTTCCTCTTTT.

The CDR3 here is CASPFSSGGGRYEQYF. The CDR3 DNA is TGCGCCAGCCCTTTTTCTAGCGGGGGGGGTCGCTACGAGCAGTACTTC. The rearrangement links TRBV5-1 to TRBJ2-7; 12 bases map to TRBD2. V lost 7 bases, J lost 3 bases, and 11 bases stayed unmatched. This CDR3 has 16 amino acids. Germline V CDR1 and CDR2: SGHRS, YFSETQ.

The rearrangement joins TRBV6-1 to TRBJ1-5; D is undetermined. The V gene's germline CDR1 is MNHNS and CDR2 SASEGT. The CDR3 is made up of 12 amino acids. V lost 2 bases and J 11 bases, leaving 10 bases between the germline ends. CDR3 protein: CASSEFVGAQHF. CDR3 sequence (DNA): TGTGCCAGCAGTGAATTTGTCGGGGCCCAGCATTTT.

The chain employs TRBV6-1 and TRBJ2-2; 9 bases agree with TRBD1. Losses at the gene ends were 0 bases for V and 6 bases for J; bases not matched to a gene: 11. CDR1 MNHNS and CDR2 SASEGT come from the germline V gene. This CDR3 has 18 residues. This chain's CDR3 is CASSEAGTGHIVSGELFF. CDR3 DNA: TGTGCCAGCAGTGAAGCAGGGACAGGGCATATCGTATCCGGGGAGCTGTTTTTT.

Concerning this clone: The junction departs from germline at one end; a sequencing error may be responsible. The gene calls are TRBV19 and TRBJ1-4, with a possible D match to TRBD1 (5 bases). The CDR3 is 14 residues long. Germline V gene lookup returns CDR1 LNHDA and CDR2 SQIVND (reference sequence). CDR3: CASNQEGTNEELFF. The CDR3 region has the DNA TGTGCCAGTAATCAAGAGGGGACTAATGAAGAACTGTTTTTT. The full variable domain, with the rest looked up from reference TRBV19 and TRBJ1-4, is DGGITQSPKYLFRKEGQNVTLSCEQNLNHDAMYWYRQDPGQGLRLIYYSQIVNDFQKGDIAEGYSVSREKKESFPLTVTSAQKNPTAFYLCASNQEGTNEELFFGSGTQLSVL.